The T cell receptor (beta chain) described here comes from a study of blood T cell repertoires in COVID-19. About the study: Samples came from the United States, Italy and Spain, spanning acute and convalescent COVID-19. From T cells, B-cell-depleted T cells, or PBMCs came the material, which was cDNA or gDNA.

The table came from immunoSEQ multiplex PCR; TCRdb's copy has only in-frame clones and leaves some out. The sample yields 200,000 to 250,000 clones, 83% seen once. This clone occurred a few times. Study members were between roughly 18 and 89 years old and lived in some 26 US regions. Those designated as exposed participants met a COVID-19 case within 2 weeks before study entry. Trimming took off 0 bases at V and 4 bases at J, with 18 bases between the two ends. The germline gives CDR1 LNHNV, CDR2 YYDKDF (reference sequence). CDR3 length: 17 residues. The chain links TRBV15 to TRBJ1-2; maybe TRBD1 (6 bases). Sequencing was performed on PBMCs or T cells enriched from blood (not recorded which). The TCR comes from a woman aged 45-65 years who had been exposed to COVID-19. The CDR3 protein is CATSRDGAGAKIYGYTF. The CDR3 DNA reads TGTGCCACCAGCAGAGATGGAGCGGGGGCAAAAATCTATGGCTACACCTTC.